This T cell receptor (beta chain) comes out of a study of cytomegalovirus exposure and HLA in healthy donors. Findings of the study overall: Earlier findings revealed that most TCR beta V segments proved productive either about 87% or about 30% of the time. A later analysis linked a missense DCLRE1C variant to TCR beta V- and J-gene trimming.

This clone was seen only a few times. Its antigen is still unknown. PCR used 60 Vbeta primers and 13 Jbeta primers. TCRdb keeps only in-frame clones here, not all; method: immunoSEQ multiplex PCR. This table holds roughly 170,000 clones, under 90% found once. This TCR derives from a male donor in good health and CMV-seronegative. Sequencing input: PBMCs.

The CDR3 nucleotides are TGTGCCAGCAGTGATCCCTATCCCCTGAACTCCTACGAGCAGTACTTC. Encoded protein: CASSDPYPLNSYEQYF. This chain connects TRBV28 to TRBJ2-7; D gene ambiguous. Germline V gives CDR1 MDHEN, CDR2 SYDVKM. The CDR3 is made up of 16 amino acids. V was clipped by 5 bases and J by 0 bases, with 17 bases between them.